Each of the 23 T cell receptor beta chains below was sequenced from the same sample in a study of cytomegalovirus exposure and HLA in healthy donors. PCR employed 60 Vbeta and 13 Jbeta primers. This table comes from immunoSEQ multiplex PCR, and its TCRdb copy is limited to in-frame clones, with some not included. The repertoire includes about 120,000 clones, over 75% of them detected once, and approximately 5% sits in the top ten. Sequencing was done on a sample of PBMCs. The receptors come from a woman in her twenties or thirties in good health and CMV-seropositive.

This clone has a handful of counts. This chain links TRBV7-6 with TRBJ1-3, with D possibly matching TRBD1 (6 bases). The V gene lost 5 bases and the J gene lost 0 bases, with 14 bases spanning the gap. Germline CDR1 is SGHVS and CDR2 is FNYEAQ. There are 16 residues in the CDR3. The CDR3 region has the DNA TGTGCCAGCAGCAGAGGTACAGGGAGCTCTGGAAACACCATATATTTT. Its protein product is CASSRGTGSSGNTIYF.

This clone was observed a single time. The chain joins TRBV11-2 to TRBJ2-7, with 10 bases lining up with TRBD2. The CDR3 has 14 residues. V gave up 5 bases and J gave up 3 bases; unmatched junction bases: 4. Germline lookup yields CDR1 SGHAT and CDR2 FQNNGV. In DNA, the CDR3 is TGTGCCAGCAGCGATAGCGGGGGGCGCTACGAGCAGTACTTC. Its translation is CASSDSGGRYEQYF. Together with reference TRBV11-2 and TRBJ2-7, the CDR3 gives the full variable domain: EAGVAQSPRYKIIEKRQSVAFWCNPISGHATLYWYQQILGQGPKLLIQFQNNGVVDDSQLPKDRFSAERLKGVDSTLKIQPAKLEDSAVYLCASSDSGGRYEQYFGPGTRLTVT.

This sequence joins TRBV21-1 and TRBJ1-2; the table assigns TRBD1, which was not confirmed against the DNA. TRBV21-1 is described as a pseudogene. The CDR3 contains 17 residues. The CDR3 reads CASSTTKHRQRAYGYTF. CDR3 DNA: TGTGCCAGCAGCACTACCAAGCACAGGCAAAGGGCCTATGGCTACACCTTC.

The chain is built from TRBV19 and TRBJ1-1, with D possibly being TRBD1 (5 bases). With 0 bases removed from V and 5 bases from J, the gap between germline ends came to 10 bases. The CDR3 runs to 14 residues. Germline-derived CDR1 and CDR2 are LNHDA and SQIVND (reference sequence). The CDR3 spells CASSIDVGGTEAFF. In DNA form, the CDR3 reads TGTGCCAGTAGTATAGATGTCGGGGGTACTGAAGCTTTCTTT.

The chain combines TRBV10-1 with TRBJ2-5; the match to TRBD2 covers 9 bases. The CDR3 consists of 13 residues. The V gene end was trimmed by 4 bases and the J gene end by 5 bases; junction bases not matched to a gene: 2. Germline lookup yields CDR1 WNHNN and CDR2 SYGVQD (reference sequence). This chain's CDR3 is CASSGGLAETQYF. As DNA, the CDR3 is TGCGCCAGCAGTGGGGGACTAGCTGAGACCCAGTACTTC.

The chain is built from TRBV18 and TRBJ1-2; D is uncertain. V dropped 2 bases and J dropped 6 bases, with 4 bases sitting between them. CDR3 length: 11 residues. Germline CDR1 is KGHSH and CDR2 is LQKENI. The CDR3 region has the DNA TGTGCCAGCTCACCAGGAGATGGCTACACCTTC. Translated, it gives CASSPGDGYTF.

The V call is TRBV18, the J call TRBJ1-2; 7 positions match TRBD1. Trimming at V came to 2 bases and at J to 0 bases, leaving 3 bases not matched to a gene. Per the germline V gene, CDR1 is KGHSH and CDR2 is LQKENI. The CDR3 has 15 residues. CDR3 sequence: CASSPEGAPNYGYTF. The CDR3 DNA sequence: TGTGCCAGCTCACCAGAGGGGGCCCCTAACTATGGCTACACCTTC.

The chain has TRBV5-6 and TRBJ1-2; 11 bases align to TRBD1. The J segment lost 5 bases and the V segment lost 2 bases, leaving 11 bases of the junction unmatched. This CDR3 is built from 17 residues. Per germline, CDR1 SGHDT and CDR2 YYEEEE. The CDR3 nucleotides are TGTGCCAGCAGCTTATCGCCCGGGACAGGGGGGAGGTATGGCTACACCTTC. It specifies CASSLSPGTGGRYGYTF.

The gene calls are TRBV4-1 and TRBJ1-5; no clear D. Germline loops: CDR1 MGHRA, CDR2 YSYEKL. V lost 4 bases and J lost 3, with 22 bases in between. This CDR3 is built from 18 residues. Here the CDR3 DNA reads TGCGCCAGCAGCCTTCAAGGGAGGTTTGTCGGCCACAATCAGCCCCAGCATTTT. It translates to CASSLQGRFVGHNQPQHF.

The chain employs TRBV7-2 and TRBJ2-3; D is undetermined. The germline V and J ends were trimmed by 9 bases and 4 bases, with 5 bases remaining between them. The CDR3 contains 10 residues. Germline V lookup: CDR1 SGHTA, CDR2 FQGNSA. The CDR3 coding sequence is TGTGCCAGGGCAGCAGATACGCAGTATTTT. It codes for CARAADTQYF.

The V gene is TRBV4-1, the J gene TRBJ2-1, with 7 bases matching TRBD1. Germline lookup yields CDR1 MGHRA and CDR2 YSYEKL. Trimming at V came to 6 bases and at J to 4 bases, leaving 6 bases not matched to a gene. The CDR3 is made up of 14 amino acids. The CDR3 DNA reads TGCGCCAGCAGTTCGGGACAGAGATACAATGAGCAGTTCTTC. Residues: CASSSGQRYNEQFF.

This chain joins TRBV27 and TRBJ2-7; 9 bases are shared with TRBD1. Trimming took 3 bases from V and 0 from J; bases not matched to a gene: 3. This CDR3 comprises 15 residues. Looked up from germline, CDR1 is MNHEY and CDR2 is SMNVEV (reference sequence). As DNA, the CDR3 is TGTGCCAGCAGTTTCGGGACAGGGATCTCCTACGAGCAGTACTTC. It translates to CASSFGTGISYEQYF.

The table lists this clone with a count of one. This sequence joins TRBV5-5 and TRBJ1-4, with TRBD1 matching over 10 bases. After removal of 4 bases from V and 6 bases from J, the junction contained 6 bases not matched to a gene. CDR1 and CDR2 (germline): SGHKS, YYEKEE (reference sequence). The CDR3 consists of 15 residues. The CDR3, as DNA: TGTGCCAGCAGCCGACCGGGGACAGGGGATGAAAAACTGTTTTTT. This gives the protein CASSRPGTGDEKLFF.

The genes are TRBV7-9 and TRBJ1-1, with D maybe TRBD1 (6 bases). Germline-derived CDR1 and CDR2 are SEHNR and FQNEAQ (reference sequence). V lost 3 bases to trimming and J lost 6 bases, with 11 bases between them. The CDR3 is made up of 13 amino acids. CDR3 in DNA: TGTGCCAGCAGCTTGCGACAGGAGGCTGAAGCTTTCTTT. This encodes CASSLRQEAEAFF.

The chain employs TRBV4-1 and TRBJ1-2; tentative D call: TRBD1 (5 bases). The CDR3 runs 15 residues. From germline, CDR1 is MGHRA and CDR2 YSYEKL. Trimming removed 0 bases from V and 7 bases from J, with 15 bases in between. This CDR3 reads CASSQEKVAGSGYTF. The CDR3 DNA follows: TGCGCCAGCAGCCAAGAAAAGGTGGCAGGGTCTGGCTACACCTTC.

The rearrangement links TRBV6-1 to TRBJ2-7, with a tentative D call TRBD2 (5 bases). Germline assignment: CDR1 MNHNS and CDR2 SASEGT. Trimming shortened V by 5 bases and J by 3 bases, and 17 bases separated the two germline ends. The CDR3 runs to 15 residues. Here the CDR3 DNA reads TGTGCCAGCAGTCCTGCTGATCCGGGGAACTACGAGCAGTACTTC. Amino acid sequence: CASSPADPGNYEQYF.

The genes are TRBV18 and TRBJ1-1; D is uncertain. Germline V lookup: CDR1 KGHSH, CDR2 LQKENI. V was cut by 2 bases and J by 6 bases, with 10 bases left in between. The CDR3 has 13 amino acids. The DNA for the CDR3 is TGTGCCAGCTCACCAGGTTCCGGGTCTGAAGCTTTCTTT. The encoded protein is CASSPGSGSEAFF.

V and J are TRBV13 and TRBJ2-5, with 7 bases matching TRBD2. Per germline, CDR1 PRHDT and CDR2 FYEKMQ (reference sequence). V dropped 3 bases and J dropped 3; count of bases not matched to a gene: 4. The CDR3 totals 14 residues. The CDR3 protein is CASSLSSGEETQYF. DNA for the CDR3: TGTGCCAGCAGCTTGTCCAGCGGGGAAGAGACCCAGTACTTC.

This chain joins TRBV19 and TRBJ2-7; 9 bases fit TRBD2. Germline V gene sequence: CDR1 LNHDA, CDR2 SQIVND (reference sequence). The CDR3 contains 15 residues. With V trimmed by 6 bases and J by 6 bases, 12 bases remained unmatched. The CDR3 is CASRISSGRQSEQYF. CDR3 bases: TGTGCCAGTAGGATTTCCAGCGGGAGGCAAAGCGAGCAGTACTTC.

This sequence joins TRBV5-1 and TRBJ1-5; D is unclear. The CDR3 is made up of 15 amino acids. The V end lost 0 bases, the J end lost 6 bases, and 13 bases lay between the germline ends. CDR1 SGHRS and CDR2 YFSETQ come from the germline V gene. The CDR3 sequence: CASSLGGGLSQPQHF. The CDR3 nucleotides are TGCGCCAGCAGCTTGGGCGGCGGGCTCAGTCAGCCCCAGCATTTT.

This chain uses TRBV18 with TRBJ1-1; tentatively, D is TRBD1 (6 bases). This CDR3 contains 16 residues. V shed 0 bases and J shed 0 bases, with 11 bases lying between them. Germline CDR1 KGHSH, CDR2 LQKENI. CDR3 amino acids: CASSPPNRDLNTEAFF. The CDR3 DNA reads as TGTGCCAGCTCACCACCAAACAGGGACCTGAACACTGAAGCTTTCTTT.

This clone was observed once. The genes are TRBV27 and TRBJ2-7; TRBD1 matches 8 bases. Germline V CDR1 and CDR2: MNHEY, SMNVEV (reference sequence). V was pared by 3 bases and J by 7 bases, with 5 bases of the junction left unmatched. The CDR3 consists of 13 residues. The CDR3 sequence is CASSLDRVGEQYF. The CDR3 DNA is TGTGCCAGCAGTTTGGACAGGGTAGGAGAGCAGTACTTC.

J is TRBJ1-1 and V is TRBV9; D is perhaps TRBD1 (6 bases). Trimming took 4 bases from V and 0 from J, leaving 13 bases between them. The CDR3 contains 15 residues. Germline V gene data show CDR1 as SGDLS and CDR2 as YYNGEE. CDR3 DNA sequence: TGTGCCAGCAGCCCAGGGGAGGGGGTGAACACTGAAGCTTTCTTT. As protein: CASSPGEGVNTEAFF.